This TCR beta chain was obtained from a study of shared clonotypes between healthy human individuals. There are 13 residues in the CDR3. Trimming at V came to 4 bases and at J to 6 bases, leaving 3 bases not matched to a gene. Germline V lookup: CDR1 SGDLS, CDR2 YYNGEE. This clone occurred once. Using immunoSEQ multiplex PCR, the repertoire was profiled, and TCRdb retains in-frame clones only, with some absent. The repertoire holds nearly 500,000 clones, with about three quarters as singletons. This receptor was identified in a woman in her thirties or forties in good health. Some clones in this sample may be carry-over from other donors' samples. The sequencing sample was made of PBMCs. V usage is TRBV9 and J usage is TRBJ2-1, with 8 bases lining up with TRBD1. The CDR3 sequence: CASSLGQANEQFF. CDR3 DNA sequence: TGTGCCAGCAGCCTGGGACAGGCCAATGAGCAGTTCTTC.